One sample yielded the 11 T cell receptor beta chains listed below, sequenced in a study of T cells after yellow fever vaccination. TCRdb passed the 5' RACE reads through MiXCR, listing each CDR3 protein once. Of 200,000 to 300,000 distinct CDR3 sequences listed, approximately 6.7% were seen once; the top ten hold 0.8% to 1.2%. The sample here was CD4+ T cells sorted from PBMCs, taken on the day of the yellow fever booster vaccination. Every receptor here comes from a man aged 30-40 years who received the YFV17D yellow fever vaccine.

This clonotype was counted many times. This rearrangement joins TRBV6-5 to TRBJ2-3; a possible D gene is TRBD2 (6 bases). Germline CDR1 reads MNHEY; CDR2 reads SVGAGI. This CDR3 has 14 residues. Trimming removed 2 bases at V and 8 bases at J, with 14 bases between. DNA of the CDR3: TGTGCCAGCAGTTACGCGGAGGGCCCCAGTACGCAGTATTTT. As protein: CASSYAEGPSTQYF.

This clonotype has just a few counts. V gene TRBV18 combines with J gene TRBJ1-1; TRBD1 is a possible D gene (6 bases). Trimming cost V 1 base and J 5 bases, with 14 bases left between them. The germline CDR1 and CDR2 sequences are KGHSH and LQKENI. The CDR3 extends over 15 amino acids. The CDR3 protein is CASSPRAGELTEAFF. The CDR3 DNA follows: TGTGCCAGCTCACCACGCGCAGGGGAGTTGACTGAAGCTTTCTTT.

This clonotype was detected only a few times. The chain carries TRBV7-2 and TRBJ2-2; possibly TRBD2 for D (5 bases). Germline CDR1 is SGHTA and CDR2 is FQGNSA. The CDR3 runs 13 residues. V lost 5 bases and J lost 8, with 12 bases in between. CDR3 loop: CASSLVSGGELFF. As DNA, the CDR3 is TGTGCCAGCAGCCTAGTTTCGGGGGGGGAGCTGTTTTTT.

This clonotype was seen repeatedly, ten times or more. This rearrangement joins TRBV9 to TRBJ2-7; weak D call: TRBD1 (6 bases). This CDR3 is built from 12 residues. The V end lost 0 bases, the J end lost 5 bases, and 6 bases lay between the germline ends. The germline gives CDR1 SGDLS, CDR2 YYNGEE. The CDR3 spells CASSVEGDEQYF. For the CDR3, the DNA is TGTGCCAGCAGCGTAGAGGGGGACGAGCAGTACTTC.

This clonotype was seen ten or more times. The chain recombines TRBV18 with TRBJ2-3; D is perhaps TRBD2 (6 bases). The germline V and J ends were trimmed by 2 bases and 2 bases, with 8 bases remaining between them. In germline, CDR1 is KGHSH, CDR2 LQKENI. The CDR3 has 14 residues. CDR3: CASSPAGYTDTQYF. The CDR3 DNA follows: TGTGCCAGCTCACCAGCGGGATACACAGATACGCAGTATTTT.

This clonotype has only a few counts. The chain joins TRBV5-6 to TRBJ1-6; D remains ambiguous. V was pared by 5 bases and J by 8 bases, with 11 bases between. The CDR3 contains 13 residues. The V gene's germline CDR1 is SGHDT and CDR2 YYEEEE. In nucleotides, the CDR3 is TGTGCCAGCAGTAAGGGTTATCATTCACCCCTCCACTTT. It codes for CASSKGYHSPLHF.

This clonotype has ten or more counts. The chain carries TRBV20-1 and TRBJ2-3; 10 nucleotides line up with TRBD2. V lost 3 bases, J lost 4 bases, and 13 bases stayed unmatched. Germline-derived CDR1 and CDR2 are DFQATT and SNEGSKA (reference sequence). This CDR3 spans 17 amino acids. Here the CDR3 reads CSASPLQLAGTADTQYF. The DNA of the CDR3 is TGCAGTGCTAGCCCACTTCAACTAGCGGGGACAGCAGATACGCAGTATTTT.

This clonotype was seen only a few times. CDR3 in DNA: TGTGCCAGCAGTGATTGGCTAGCGGGAGGAGCGGGAGAGACCCAGTACTTC. Translating gives CASSDWLAGGAGETQYF. The chain combines TRBV6-1 with TRBJ2-5; 11 bases agree with TRBD2. Germline values: CDR1 MNHNS, CDR2 SASEGT. Trimming at V came to 3 bases and at J to 4 bases, leaving 10 bases not matched to a gene. There are 17 residues in the CDR3.

Many counts were recorded for this clonotype. The V and J genes are TRBV9 and TRBJ2-1, with TRBD2 matching over 9 bases. Germline values: CDR1 SGDLS, CDR2 YYNGEE. V lost 0 bases and J lost 9; bases outside the gene matches: 7. The CDR3 consists of 15 residues. Here the CDR3 DNA reads TGTGCCAGCAGCGTAGGTAGCGGGAGTGTTCGTGAGCAGTTCTTC. Translation: CASSVGSGSVREQFF.

This clonotype was picked up a small number of times. V is TRBV20-1 and J is TRBJ2-3; the D is unclear. V shed 6 bases and J shed 5 bases, with 18 bases lying between them. The CDR3 has 14 amino acids. In germline, CDR1 is DFQATT, CDR2 SNEGSKA (reference sequence). The DNA of the CDR3 is TGCAGTGCGAGCCCAGCTCGAAAGGGAGATACGCAGTATTTT. Protein: CSASPARKGDTQYF.

This clonotype was recorded at least ten times. The chain has TRBV14 and TRBJ2-1; D is unclear. Germline V gives CDR1 SGHDN, CDR2 FVKESK. This CDR3 region has 15 residues. V was pared by 3 bases and J by 10 bases, with 19 bases between. The CDR3 DNA sequence: TGTGCCAGCAGCCATCATGTGAACTCTGGTTCAGAGCAGTTCTTC. Translated, it gives CASSHHVNSGSEQFF.